Shown below are 24 T cell receptor beta chains from a single sample sequenced in a study of post-analysis software for immune sequencing data (dated by TCRdb to 2015 to 2017). General study outcomes and caveats: Significantly higher frequencies in patients than in controls were found for five TRBV segments, including TRBV5-6, TRBV5-1 and TRBV20-1.

The antigens these receptors bind are not known. Receptor libraries were prepared by PCR. This sample was sequenced with an Illumina HiSeq 2500. Unique molecular identifiers were incorporated into TCR beta cDNA libraries to reduce PCR and sequencing biases. TCRdb applied fastp at Q25 and MiXCR to the public reads, then kept only in-frame beta chains. Entries that share a CDR3 protein sequence are merged under the most common genes and DNA. The sample data list hundreds of thousands of distinct CDR3 sequences, and 25% to 30% of these were observed just once. The ten largest clones represent 0.5% to 0.6% of the sample. The sequenced sample was blood. These receptors all come from a girl aged 5-17 years with multiple sclerosis.

About this clonotype itself: Without the conserved terminal phenylalanine or tryptophan, this CDR3 likely stems from a read error. This chain joins TRBV12-3 or TRBV12-4 and TRBJ1-4, with 12 bases that match TRBD1. V lost 5 bases, J lost 7 bases, and 11 bases stayed unmatched. CDR3 length: 17 amino acids. In DNA, the CDR3 is TGTGCCAGCAGTCCCGTGGGACAGGGGGCGCCTAGTGAAAAACTGTTTTGT. Translation gives CASSPVGQGAPSEKLFC.

The rearrangement links TRBV5-1 to TRBJ2-3; TRBD1 might be the D (6 bases). Between the trimmed V and J ends, which lost 4 bases and 4 bases, there was a span of 13 bases. Germline CDR1 SGHRS, CDR2 YFSETQ. The CDR3 contains 14 residues. The CDR3 nucleotides are TGCGCCAGCAGCGAACAGGGATCCGCAGATACGCAGTATTTT. Residues: CASSEQGSADTQYF. Based on the CDR3 plus reference TRBV5-1 and TRBJ2-3, the full variable domain is KAGVTQTPRYLIKTRGQQVTLSCSPISGHRSVSWYQQTPGQGLQFLFEYFSETQRNKGNFPGRFSGRQFSNSRSEMNVSTLELGDSALYLCASSEQGSADTQYFGPGTRLTVL.

This clonotype appeared a few times. This rearrangement joins TRBV7-6 to TRBJ2-5; D might be TRBD1 (6 bases). CDR3 size: 14 residues. The germline CDR1 and CDR2 sequences are SGHVS and FNYEAQ. Trimming removed 4 bases at V and 5 bases at J, with 14 bases between. For the CDR3, the DNA is TGTGCCAGCAGCTCCGACAGGTCATGGGAGACCCAGTACTTC. Protein: CASSSDRSWETQYF.

This clonotype turned up a few times. V and J are TRBV7-8 and TRBJ1-5, with D perhaps TRBD1 (6 bases). This CDR3 region has 15 residues. Germline CDR1 reads SGHVS; CDR2 reads FQNEAQ. Trimming removed 3 bases from V and 7 bases from J, with 16 bases in between. The CDR3 protein is CASSLSQGSRQPQHF. The DNA of the CDR3 is TGTGCCAGCAGCTTGTCCCAGGGGTCTCGCCAGCCCCAGCATTTT.

The chain joins TRBV20-1 to TRBJ2-5; 7 nucleotides match TRBD2. CDR1 is DFQATT, CDR2 SNEGSKA, per germline (reference sequence). After removal of 0 bases from V and 5 bases from J, the junction contained 12 bases not matched to a gene. CDR3 length: 16 amino acids. The CDR3 DNA follows: TGCAGTGCTAGAGATTGGGGGGGAGAACTCAGCGAGACCCAGTACTTC. This gives the protein CSARDWGGELSETQYF.

The chain uses TRBV6-2 or TRBV6-3 and TRBJ2-1; TRBD2 matches 8 bases. The assigned J gene may be wrong: the sequence end matches TRBJ2-7 better. Germline V gene lookup returns CDR1 MNHEY and CDR2 SVGEGT. The CDR3 length is 14 residues. The CDR3 spells CASLLAAPYNEQYF. DNA for the CDR3: TGTGCCAGTCTACTAGCGGCCCCCTACAATGAGCAGTACTTC.

The CDR3 sequence: CASSYGRLSNQPQHF. The CDR3 DNA follows: TGTGCCAGCAGTTACGGCAGGCTCAGCAATCAGCCCCAGCATTTT. The chain joins TRBV6-2 or TRBV6-3 to TRBJ1-5; D is uncertain. Germline CDR1 reads MNHEY; CDR2 reads SVGEGT. The V gene lost 2 bases and the J gene lost 1 base, with 9 bases spanning the gap. The CDR3 length is 15 residues.

There are a few counts of this clonotype. This rearrangement joins TRBV7-4 to TRBJ1-2; D not resolved. Germline V gives CDR1 SGHVT, CDR2 SQSDAQ. Trimming pared 11 bases from V and 2 bases from J, leaving 15 bases between. CDR3 size: 13 residues. CDR3 in DNA: TGTGCCGGGGAGCCGGGAAAAAACTATGGCTACACCTTC. Translation gives CAGEPGKNYGYTF.

The table lists this clonotype with a few counts. This chain joins TRBV9 and TRBJ2-1; TRBD2 agrees at 8 bases. The CDR3 loop spans 16 amino acids. Germline CDR1 is SGDLS and CDR2 is YYNGEE. V dropped 0 bases and J dropped 5; count of bases not matched to a gene: 7. The CDR3 nucleotides read TGTGCCAGCAGCGTAGCAAGCGGGAGTTACGACAATGAGCAGTTCTTC. It encodes CASSVASGSYDNEQFF. Together with reference TRBV9 and TRBJ2-1, the CDR3 gives the full variable domain: DSGVTQTPKHLITATGQRVTLRCSPRSGDLSVYWYQQSLDQGLQFLIQYYNGEERAKGNILERFSAQQFPDLHSELNLSSLELGDSALYFCASSVASGSYDNEQFFGPGTRLTVL.

This clonotype was counted a few times. The genes are TRBV5-1 and TRBJ1-2; TRBD1 matches at 9 bases. The germline CDR1 and CDR2 sequences are SGHRS and YFSETQ. The J segment lost 0 bases and the V segment lost 5 bases, leaving 17 bases of the junction unmatched. The CDR3 extends over 19 amino acids. CDR3 bases: TGCGCCAGCAGTTCCGGCGCGGGACAGGGAACTCCTACTAACTATGGCTACACCTTC. It codes for CASSSGAGQGTPTNYGYTF.

The chain has TRBV10-3 and TRBJ1-4; tentative D call: TRBD1 (6 bases). This CDR3 spans 15 amino acids. Looked up from germline, CDR1 is ENHRY and CDR2 is SYGVKD. With 4 bases removed from V and 7 bases from J, the gap between germline ends came to 16 bases. CDR3 coding DNA: TGTGCCATCAGTGCGCGGGGGGGACACAGTGAAAAACTGTTTTTT. This codes for CAISARGGHSEKLFF.

The CDR3, as DNA: TGCAGCGTGATTGGGGGGACGCGAGGGGACTATGGCTACACCTTC. It translates to CSVIGGTRGDYGYTF. The chain uses TRBV29-1 and TRBJ1-2; D may be TRBD1 (5 bases). CDR1 SQVTM and CDR2 ANQGSEA come from the germline V gene. V gave up 6 bases and J gave up 3 bases, with 20 bases separating them. The CDR3 runs 15 residues.

The rearrangement links TRBV5-1 to TRBJ1-1; D is ambiguous. The germline V gene encodes CDR1 SGHRS and CDR2 YFSETQ. Trimming stripped 4 bases from V and 4 bases from J, with 14 bases between. This CDR3 spans 14 amino acids. CDR3 in amino acids: CASSTRSGSTEAFF. In DNA form, the CDR3 reads TGCGCCAGCAGCACAAGGTCGGGGAGCACTGAAGCTTTCTTT.

The table lists this clonotype with a few counts. V usage is TRBV9 and J usage is TRBJ1-2, with TRBD1 identical over 9 bases. CDR1 is SGDLS and CDR2 is YYNGEE in the germline V gene. This CDR3 comprises 14 residues. Trimming at V came to 6 bases and at J to 5 bases, leaving 8 bases not matched to a gene. The CDR3 nucleotides read TGTGCCAGCACCGGAACCGGGACAGGGTATGGCTACACCTTC. As protein: CASTGTGTGYGYTF.

J is TRBJ2-7 and V is TRBV9; D is unresolved. The CDR3 totals 14 residues. CDR1 is SGDLS and CDR2 is YYNGEE in the germline V gene. V was clipped by 2 bases and J by 2 bases, with 11 bases between them. In DNA, the CDR3 is TGTGCCAGCAGCGTGGACGGCGCAACCTACGAGCAGTACTTC. It specifies CASSVDGATYEQYF.

This clonotype was seen repeatedly, ten times or more. The chain joins TRBV29-1 to TRBJ2-7, with D possibly being TRBD1 (6 bases). This CDR3 is built from 15 residues. CDR1 is SQVTM and CDR2 is ANQGSEA in the germline V gene. Trimming pared 1 base from V and 1 base from J, leaving 14 bases between. CDR3 loop: CSVEVRDKRSYEQYF. Here the CDR3 DNA reads TGCAGCGTTGAAGTTCGGGACAAAAGATCCTACGAGCAGTACTTC.

The V and J genes are TRBV12-3 or TRBV12-4 and TRBJ1-1; D might be TRBD1 (5 bases). The germline V and J ends were trimmed by 3 bases and 1 base, with 21 bases remaining between them. The CDR3 length is 18 residues. The CDR3 DNA reads as TGTGCCAGCAGTTTTCCGTCCGCGGATTGGGGCAGGAACACTGAAGCTTTCTTT. Residues: CASSFPSADWGRNTEAFF.

As for this clonotype: One end of the junction is discordant with germline, which a read error may explain. This chain uses TRBV15 with TRBJ2-6, with a weak D call TRBD2 (6 bases). This CDR3 is 18 amino acids long. Germline V gene sequence: CDR1 LNHNV, CDR2 YYDKDF (reference sequence). The CDR3 protein is CTTSRDPWGVGGANVLTF. CDR3 coding DNA: TGTACCACCAGCAGAGATCCGTGGGGGGTTGGTGGGGCCAACGTCCTGACTTTC. Complete variable domain (other parts from reference TRBV15 and TRBJ2-6): DAMVIQNPRYQVTQFGKPVTLSCSQTLNHNVMYWYQQKSSQAPKLLFHYYDKDFNNEADTPDNFQSRRPNTSFCFLDIRSPGLGDTAMYLCTTSRDPWGVGGANVLTFGAGSRLTVL.

This clonotype has only a few counts. The V and J genes are TRBV6-2 or TRBV6-3 and TRBJ1-5; TRBD1 agrees at 9 bases. Germline V gene sequence: CDR1 MNHEY, CDR2 SVGEGT. Unmatched junction bases numbered 14, after V lost 6 bases and J lost 5 bases. The CDR3 covers 17 residues. CDR3 DNA sequence: TGTGCCAGCAGACCTCCCCCGGGACAGGGAATCTATCAGCCCCAGCATTTT. Its translation is CASRPPPGQGIYQPQHF.

Notes on this clonotype: A read error may be the cause here, since a much bigger clone is one base away. The chain is built from TRBV11-2 and TRBJ1-4; D may be TRBD1 (5 bases). Germline CDR1 is SGHAT and CDR2 is FQNNGV. The CDR3 covers 16 residues. For the CDR3, the DNA is TGTGCCAGCGGCTTCATTTCGGCGGCTGGGACCGAAAAACTGTTTTTT. Translating gives CASGFISAAGTEKLFF.

About this clonotype itself: One junction end does not reproduce the germline sequence, and a read error may be involved. The chain has TRBV6-5 and TRBJ2-3, with 8 bases lining up with TRBD2. In germline, CDR1 is MNHEY, CDR2 SVGAGI. This CDR3 has 14 amino acids. CDR3 region: CAGRPGLVTDTQYF. The CDR3 nucleotides read TGTGCCGGCAGACCGGGACTAGTAACAGATACGCAGTATTTT.

The chain has TRBV7-2 and TRBJ2-7; D possibly uses TRBD1 or TRBD2 (5 bases each). In germline, CDR1 is SGHTA, CDR2 FQGNSA. This CDR3 has 17 residues. Trimming shortened V by 0 bases and J by 1 base, and 16 bases separated the two germline ends. CDR3 sequence: CASSLAGWGKESYEQYF. CDR3 coding DNA: TGTGCCAGCAGCTTAGCGGGCTGGGGGAAGGAATCCTACGAGCAGTACTTC.

This clonotype occurred many times. The gene calls are TRBV10-3 and TRBJ2-3; no clear D. This CDR3 comprises 15 residues. Deletions cut 2 bases from V and 0 bases from J, with 9 bases between. The germline gives CDR1 ENHRY, CDR2 SYGVKD. The CDR3 DNA is TGTGCCATCAGTGAGACGAGCGTGAGCACAGATACGCAGTATTTT. Encoded protein: CAISETSVSTDTQYF.

This clonotype was recorded many times. The chain links TRBV7-2 to TRBJ2-1, with 12 bases aligning to TRBD2. The CDR3 spans 17 residues. With V trimmed by 3 bases and J by 8 bases, 11 bases remained unmatched. Germline CDR1 reads SGHTA; CDR2 reads FQGNSA. The CDR3 loop reads CASSLTIASGGADEQFF. The CDR3 DNA sequence: TGTGCCAGCAGCTTGACCATCGCTAGCGGGGGGGCCGATGAGCAGTTCTTC.